The 10 T cell receptor beta chains listed next were all sequenced from one sample in a study of shared clonotypes between healthy human individuals. Sequencing used immunoSEQ multiplex PCR; TCRdb keeps in-frame clones, though not all of them. The profile shows some 980,000 clones, 60% to 85% of them singletons. Sequencing input: memory CD4+ T cells sorted from blood. Subset in this sample: CD45RA-negative fraction. The receptors derive from a man in his late teens or twenties in good health.

This sequence joins TRBV6-5 and TRBJ2-7; possibly TRBD1 or TRBD2 for D (5 bases each). The germline V gene encodes CDR1 MNHEY and CDR2 SVGAGI. The CDR3 is 15 amino acids. Trimming took 2 bases from V and 3 from J, leaving 14 bases between them. As DNA, the CDR3 is TGTGCCAGCAGTTACCTAGGGGACCGAGACTACGAGCAGTACTTC. Translated, it gives CASSYLGDRDYEQYF.

This chain links TRBV2 with TRBJ2-6; no clear D gene. Germline-derived CDR1 and CDR2 are SNHLY and FYNNEI. The V gene lost 3 bases and the J gene lost 0 bases, with 12 bases spanning the gap. CDR3 size: 17 residues. The CDR3 reads CASSENGLSSGANVLTF. In DNA form, the CDR3 reads TGTGCCAGCAGTGAGAACGGTTTAAGCTCTGGGGCCAACGTCCTGACTTTC.

V is TRBV7-2 and J is TRBJ1-1; a weak D match, TRBD1 (5 bases). V lost 2 bases to trimming and J lost 0 bases, with 7 bases between them. The CDR3 consists of 14 residues. Germline lookup yields CDR1 SGHTA and CDR2 FQGNSA. The CDR3 region is CASSLMGVNTEAFF. CDR3 in DNA: TGTGCCAGCAGCTTAATGGGGGTGAACACTGAAGCTTTCTTT.

The chain carries TRBV7-2 and TRBJ2-5; D is unclear. CDR1 is SGHTA, CDR2 FQGNSA, per germline. The CDR3 totals 12 residues. The V and J ends lost 1 base and 4 bases respectively, with 4 bases between them. CDR3 protein: CASSLGSETQYF. The CDR3 nucleotides are TGTGCCAGCAGCTTAGGATCAGAGACCCAGTACTTC.

The chain couples TRBV5-1 to TRBJ1-1, with a tentative D call TRBD1 (5 bases). Germline CDR1 is SGHRS and CDR2 is YFSETQ. V lost 4 bases and J lost 7, with 14 bases in between. The CDR3 is made up of 13 amino acids. The CDR3 reads CASSKDGGGEAFF. DNA of the CDR3: TGCGCCAGCAGCAAGGACGGGGGTGGTGAAGCTTTCTTT.

CDR3 amino acids: CASSWGGSTDTQYF. For the CDR3, the DNA is TGTGCCAGCAGCTGGGGGGGAAGCACAGATACGCAGTATTTT. The gene calls are TRBV7-3 and TRBJ2-3; 7 bases line up with TRBD2. J was trimmed by 0 bases and V by 4 bases; bases with no gene match: 1. The CDR3 has 14 residues. Germline assignment: CDR1 SGHTA and CDR2 FQGTGA.

The J gene is TRBJ1-4, the V gene TRBV30; D is undetermined. The length of the CDR3 is 14 residues. V was shortened by 1 base and J by 4 bases, with 10 bases between the two germline ends. Germline CDR1 is GTSNPN and CDR2 is SVGIG (reference sequence). CDR3 DNA: TGTGCCTGGAGTGGACGGAACTTTAATGAAAAACTGTTTTTT. Encoded protein: CAWSGRNFNEKLFF.

This clone is a singleton in its sample. The J gene is TRBJ2-1, the V gene TRBV9; 13 bases agree with TRBD2. The CDR3 loop spans 15 amino acids. Looked up from germline, CDR1 is SGDLS and CDR2 is YYNGEE. Germline trimming cut 4 bases from V and 6 bases from J; bases unmatched to any gene: 4. CDR3 amino acids: CASSRTSGRSNEQFF. In DNA, the CDR3 is TGTGCCAGCAGCCGGACTAGCGGGAGATCCAATGAGCAGTTCTTC.

This chain connects TRBV30 to TRBJ1-5; D gene ambiguous. The V end was cut by 3 bases, the J end by 3 bases, with 15 bases between. Germline values: CDR1 GTSNPN, CDR2 SVGIG (reference sequence). CDR3 length equals 15 residues. DNA for the CDR3: TGTGCCTGGAGCCCCGAGTGGCCCCCCAATCAGCCCCAGCATTTT. Translated: CAWSPEWPPNQPQHF.

This clone was detected only a few times. The chain links TRBV29-1 to TRBJ2-7, with 7 bases identical to TRBD1. CDR3 length equals 12 residues. CDR1 is SQVTM, CDR2 ANQGSEA, per germline. The V and J ends lost 7 bases and 2 bases, in that order; junction bases with no gene match: 5. The CDR3 bases are TGCAGCGCTACACAGGGGACCTACGAGCAGTACTTC. Residues: CSATQGTYEQYF.